This TCR beta chain was retrieved from a study of shared clonotypes between healthy human individuals. To note about this clone: No antigen is known for it.

Profiled with immunoSEQ multiplex PCR; TCRdb holds only in-frame clones, not every one. In the table there are some 1,900,000 clones, about 94% of which are singletons. Study outcomes and limitations: The low donor count limited represented genetic and exposure-history diversity.

Positive CCR7 selection of CD45RO-negative cells yielded the naive CD8 cells, and terminally differentiated effector memory CD45RA+ cells were excluded. J was trimmed by 4 bases and V by 3 bases; bases with no gene match: 9. From germline, CDR1 is SGHDT and CDR2 YYEEEE. The CDR3 length is 15 residues. The chain joins TRBV5-6 to TRBJ2-7; TRBD1 aligns across 8 bases. The source is a man aged 18-30 years in good health. The sample consisted of naive CD8+ T cells sorted from blood. The CDR3 nucleotides read TGTGCCAGCAGCTGGGCTAGGACAGGGAGGTACGAGCAGTACTTC. Protein product: CASSWARTGRYEQYF.